Listed below are T cell receptor beta chains from one sample, sequenced in a study of cytomegalovirus exposure and HLA in healthy donors. Libraries were prepared by immunoSEQ multiplex PCR; TCRdb keeps only in-frame clonotypes and omits some of them. The profile shows about 110,000 clones, 78% of them singletons. The sequenced material came from PBMCs. These receptors all come from a male donor in good health and CMV-seronegative. Both conserved end residues are part of each CDR3. The D gene is left open where the match is weak. Rows give clone size only sometimes, using once, few, many, or a class for an expanded clone.

j_call clone_size d_call v_call cdr3_aa cdr3_nt
TRBJ2-3 - TRBD2 TRBV6-4 CASSSGTSGTDTQYF TGTGCCAGCAGCTCCGGGACTAGCGGCACAGATACGCAGTATTTT
TRBJ1-4 - - TRBV7-9 CAVGEGSGEKLFF TGTGCCGTGGGGGAGGGGTCAGGTGAAAAACTGTTTTTT
TRBJ2-7 - TRBD2 TRBV6-5 CASSLAGTYEQYF TGTGCCAGCAGCTTAGCGGGGACCTACGAGCAGTACTTC
TRBJ1-1 once TRBD1 TRBV27 CASSFLGQSEAFF TGTGCCAGCAGCTTTTTGGGACAGTCTGAAGCTTTCTTT
TRBJ2-7 - TRBD1 TRBV7-9 CASSFRDRGSYEQYF TGTGCCAGCAGCTTTCGGGACAGGGGATCCTACGAGCAGTACTTC
TRBJ2-7 - - TRBV27 CASGVPGRRLLPYEQYF TGTGCCAGCGGGGTGCCAGGGAGGAGATTACTTCCCTACGAGCAGTACTTC
TRBJ1-1 - TRBD1 TRBV13 CASSLGQGRMNTEAFF TGTGCCAGCAGCCTCGGACAGGGGAGGATGAACACTGAAGCTTTCTTT
TRBJ1-4 once TRBD1 TRBV6-1 CASREKTGWDEKLFF TGTGCCAGCAGGGAAAAGACAGGGTGGGATGAAAAACTGTTTTTT
TRBJ1-5 - TRBD1 TRBV5-1 CASSSGTGIDQPQHF TGCGCCAGCAGCTCAGGGACAGGGATAGATCAGCCCCAGCATTTT
TRBJ2-1 - - TRBV5-4 CASSTGQSRVNEQFF TGTGCCAGCAGCACCGGACAGTCACGGGTCAATGAGCAGTTCTTC
TRBJ2-1 - TRBD1 TRBV27 CASSPLWDRADQFF TGTGCCAGCAGTCCTTTATGGGACAGGGCTGATCAGTTCTTC
TRBJ1-6 - TRBD1 TRBV7-8 CASSPGTGVWNSPLHF TGTGCCAGCAGCCCGGGGACAGGGGTCTGGAATTCACCCCTCCACTTT
TRBJ1-4 once - TRBV19 CASSTGLNEKLFF TGTGCCAGTAGTACAGGGCTTAATGAAAAACTGTTTTTT
TRBJ2-7 - - TRBV5-1 CASSLVVFSYEQYF TGCGCCAGCAGCTTGGTCGTTTTCTCCTACGAGCAGTACTTC
TRBJ2-3 few TRBD2 TRBV5-1 CASSLVGEGLAGGDTQYF TGCGCCAGCAGCTTGGTCGGGGAGGGACTAGCGGGCGGAGATACGCAGTATTTT
TRBJ1-3 - - TRBV6-4 CASSDSNSWRGLSSGNTIYF TGTGCCAGCAGTGACTCGAACAGTTGGCGGGGGCTCAGCTCTGGAAACACCATATATTTT
TRBJ1-2 - TRBD1 TRBV15 CATSGTGQGFGYTF TGTGCCACCAGCGGTACGGGACAGGGCTTTGGCTACACCTTC
TRBJ1-2 - - TRBV11-1 CASSFQRNYGYTF TGTGCCAGCAGCTTTCAGCGTAACTATGGCTACACCTTC
TRBJ1-1 few TRBD1 TRBV15 CATSSTGTGGLWRTEAFF TGTGCCACCAGCAGTACCGGGACAGGGGGCTTGTGGCGCACTGAAGCTTTCTTT
TRBJ2-6 - - TRBV6-5 CASSYIQGANVLTF TGTGCCAGCAGTTACATACAGGGGGCCAACGTCCTGACTTTC
TRBJ1-1 - TRBD1 TRBV5-1 CASSTRQGWTEAFF TGCGCCAGCAGCACTAGACAGGGGTGGACTGAAGCTTTCTTT
TRBJ2-7 - - TRBV27 CASSLGARTEQYF TGTGCCAGCAGTTTAGGGGCTAGAACCGAGCAGTACTTC
TRBJ2-7 - TRBD2 TRBV4-2 CASSPAGGDYEQYF TGTGCCAGCAGCCCGGCGGGGGGGGACTACGAGCAGTACTTC
TRBJ1-4 - TRBD1 TRBV6-5 CASSYRGTGTEKLFF TGTGCCAGCAGTTACAGGGGGACAGGGACTGAAAAACTGTTTTTT
TRBJ1-2 - - TRBV5-6 CASSWAPGLGNYGYTF TGTGCCAGCAGCTGGGCCCCGGGACTGGGAAACTATGGCTACACCTTC
TRBJ1-2 - - TRBV30 CAWSAKEGRRGGYTF TGTGCCTGGAGCGCAAAGGAGGGACGGAGAGGAGGCTACACCTTC
TRBJ2-2 - - TRBV11-3 CASSLDRAGELFF TGTGCCAGCAGCTTAGACAGGGCCGGGGAGCTGTTTTTT
TRBJ2-3 - TRBD2 TRBV13 CASSLSASGASTDTQYF TGTGCCAGCAGCTTATCGGCTAGCGGGGCCAGCACAGATACGCAGTATTTT